The 20 T cell receptor beta chains reported below all come from one sample, sequenced in a study of cytomegalovirus exposure and HLA in healthy donors. The PCR was carried out with 60 Vbeta primers and 13 Jbeta primers. Produced via immunoSEQ multiplex PCR; TCRdb's table is partial and in-frame only. The sample includes around 150,000 clones, just over 65% of them seen just once. Sequenced: PBMCs. These receptors were obtained from a woman aged 60-70 years in good health and CMV-seronegative.

This clone was counted a few times. The rearrangement joins TRBV19 to TRBJ1-5, with D possibly TRBD1 on 5 matching bases. Germline V CDR1 and CDR2: LNHDA, SQIVND (reference sequence). Between the trimmed V and J ends, which lost 0 bases and 3 bases, there was a span of 15 bases. This CDR3 comprises 17 residues. The CDR3 bases are TGTGCCAGTAGTATAGACCCCCGACAGAGCACCAATCAGCCCCAGCATTTT. As protein: CASSIDPRQSTNQPQHF.

CDR3: CASSQGLDTEAFF. The CDR3 DNA sequence: TGCGCCAGCAGTCAGGGCTTGGACACTGAAGCTTTCTTT. V gene TRBV5-1 combines with J gene TRBJ1-1; possibly TRBD1 for D (5 bases). The CDR3 is 13 amino acids. Germline V lookup: CDR1 SGHRS, CDR2 YFSETQ. Trimming stripped 5 bases from V and 3 bases from J, with 11 bases between.

The chain uses TRBV7-9 and TRBJ2-1, with a tentative D call TRBD2 (5 bases). The CDR3 consists of 14 residues. Germline V gives CDR1 SEHNR, CDR2 FQNEAQ (reference sequence). Trimming cost V 3 bases and J 5 bases, with 11 bases left between them. Here the CDR3 reads CASSLVSDHNEQFF. CDR3 nucleotides: TGTGCCAGCAGCTTGGTTAGCGACCACAATGAGCAGTTCTTC.

This chain connects TRBV11-3 to TRBJ2-1; tentative D call: TRBD2 (6 bases). Looked up from germline, CDR1 is SGHNT and CDR2 is YENEEA. The CDR3 extends over 13 amino acids. V was pared by 5 bases and J by 7 bases, with 12 bases between. CDR3 protein: CASSVGLQNEQFF. The CDR3 DNA reads as TGTGCCAGCAGCGTCGGACTACAGAATGAGCAGTTCTTC. The whole variable domain, remainder taken from reference TRBV11-3 and TRBJ2-1, is EAGVVQSPRYKIIEKKQPVAFWCNPISGHNTLYWYLQNLGQGPELLIRYENEEAVDDSQLPKDRFSAERLKGVDSTLKIQPAELGDSAVYLCASSVGLQNEQFFGPGTRLTVL.

V is TRBV5-4 and J is TRBJ2-6; TRBD2 matches at 7 bases. This CDR3 comprises 19 residues. Germline V gene sequence: CDR1 SGHNT, CDR2 YYREEE (reference sequence). V trimming: 3 bases; J trimming: 0 bases; junction bases outside the gene matches: 12. The chain's CDR3 is CASSSIFGTTRSGANVLTF. The CDR3 nucleotides read TGTGCCAGCAGCTCGATCTTCGGGACTACGCGCTCTGGGGCCAACGTCCTGACTTTC.

This clone was detected once. This rearrangement joins TRBV4-3 to TRBJ2-3; tentative D call: TRBD2 (5 bases). There are 15 residues in the CDR3. V was cut by 4 bases and J by 6 bases, with 17 bases left in between. Germline CDR1 and CDR2: LGHNA and YSLEER. The CDR3 spells CASSPAGEFADTQYF. The DNA of the CDR3 is TGCGCCAGCAGCCCGGCCGGGGAGTTCGCGGATACGCAGTATTTT.

The rearrangement links TRBV2 to TRBJ2-4; TRBD2 aligns across 10 bases. The length of the CDR3 is 16 residues. In germline, CDR1 is SNHLY, CDR2 FYNNEI. Germline trimming cut 5 bases from V and 4 bases from J; bases unmatched to any gene: 8. The CDR3 region is CASSRTSSGGKNIQYF. The CDR3 coding sequence is TGTGCCAGCAGTCGAACTTCTAGCGGGGGTAAAAACATTCAGTACTTC.

This clone was seen a few times. This rearrangement joins TRBV27 to TRBJ1-4, with 8 bases lining up with TRBD1. The ends lost 3 bases at V and 7 bases at J; junction bases unmatched: 7. Germline values: CDR1 MNHEY, CDR2 SMNVEV (reference sequence). The CDR3 length is 15 residues. DNA of the CDR3: TGTGCCAGCAGTTTCCTAACAGGGGGGGGTGAAAAACTGTTTTTT. As protein: CASSFLTGGGEKLFF. Looking up the rest from reference TRBV27 and TRBJ1-4 gives the full variable domain: EAQVTQNPRYLITVTGKKLTVTCSQNMNHEYMSWYRQDPGLGLRQIYYSMNVEVTDKGDVPEGYKVSRKEKRNFPLILESPSPNQTSLYFCASSFLTGGGEKLFFGSGTQLSVL.

The V and J genes are TRBV6-1 and TRBJ2-2; no definite D call. V lost 6 bases, J lost 7 bases, and 15 bases lay in between. The CDR3 has 14 residues. CDR1 MNHNS and CDR2 SASEGT come from the germline V gene. CDR3 bases: TGTGCCAGCAGCGCGTCAACTTCGGGCGGGGAGCTGTTTTTT. This gives the protein CASSASTSGGELFF.

With respect to this clone: One junction end does not reproduce the germline sequence, and a read error may be involved. CDR3 nucleotide sequence: TGCGCCAGCAGGCAAGGTAGCGGGGGGAACTACGAGCAGTACTTC. This gives the protein CASRQGSGGNYEQYF. This chain links TRBV4-3 with TRBJ2-7; 10 nucleotides agree with TRBD2. The CDR3 length is 15 residues. Germline V gene lookup returns CDR1 LGHNA and CDR2 YSLEER.

This clone came up once. This rearrangement joins TRBV11-1 to TRBJ2-3; D not resolved. V lost 1 base to trimming and J lost 0 bases, with 5 bases between them. Germline V gene lookup returns CDR1 SGHAT and CDR2 FQDESV (reference sequence). This CDR3 is 14 amino acids long. CDR3 protein: CASSLGSSTDTQYF. CDR3 sequence (DNA): TGTGCCAGCAGCTTAGGGAGTAGCACAGATACGCAGTATTTT. The full variable domain, completed using reference TRBV11-1 and TRBJ2-3, is EAEVAQSPRYKITEKSQAVAFWCDPISGHATLYWYRQILGQGPELLVQFQDESVVDDSQLPKDRFSAERLKGVDSTLKIQPAELGDSAMYLCASSLGSSTDTQYFGPGTRLTVL.

Only one count was recorded for this clone. The chain uses TRBV5-4 and TRBJ1-2; 9 positions match TRBD1. The germline CDR1 and CDR2 sequences are SGHNT and YYREEE (reference sequence). CDR3 size: 14 residues. Trimming at V came to 3 bases and at J to 8 bases, leaving 8 bases not matched to a gene. CDR3: CASSSRQGGGGYTF. The CDR3 nucleotides are TGTGCCAGCAGCTCAAGACAGGGGGGTGGCGGCTACACCTTC.

V usage is TRBV18 and J usage is TRBJ2-3; TRBD2 matches at 11 bases. Trimming removed 4 bases from V and 0 bases from J; junction bases left unmatched: 3. The germline V gene encodes CDR1 KGHSH and CDR2 LQKENI. This CDR3 has 16 residues. CDR3 sequence reads: CASSLGLAGSTDTQYF. CDR3 nucleotides: TGTGCCAGCTCACTCGGACTAGCGGGTAGCACAGATACGCAGTATTTT.

This clone has only a few counts. This rearrangement joins TRBV7-2 to TRBJ2-5; 7 nucleotides match TRBD2. The CDR3 consists of 15 residues. Per germline, CDR1 SGHTA and CDR2 FQGNSA. J lost 7 bases, V lost 5 bases, and 13 bases had no gene match. The CDR3 spells CASSLRGGTGGTQYF. Here the CDR3 DNA reads TGTGCCAGCAGCCTAAGGGGCGGGACGGGGGGGACCCAGTACTTC. Drawing the rest from reference TRBV7-2 and TRBJ2-5, the complete variable domain is GAGVSQSPSNKVTEKGKDVELRCDPISGHTALYWYRQSLGQGLEFLIYFQGNSAPDKSGLPSDRFSAERTGGSVSTLTIQRTQQEDSAVYLCASSLRGGTGGTQYFGPGTRLLVL.

This clone turned up a few times. The CDR3 sequence is CASSLVGSQTYEQYF. CDR3 DNA: TGTGCCAGTAGTCTGGTGGGCAGTCAAACCTACGAGCAGTACTTC. The chain links TRBV19 to TRBJ2-7, with D uncertain. The CDR3 loop spans 15 amino acids. Trimming stripped 5 bases from V and 2 bases from J, with 16 bases between. In germline, CDR1 is LNHDA, CDR2 SQIVND (reference sequence).

The chain links TRBV7-3 to TRBJ2-2; TRBD1 matches at 9 bases. With V trimmed by 5 bases and J by 3 bases, 7 bases remained unmatched. CDR3 length: 16 amino acids. Germline V CDR1 and CDR2: SGHTA, FQGTGA. The CDR3 loop is CASSPTGGTYTGELFF. The DNA of the CDR3 is TGTGCCAGCAGCCCGACAGGGGGTACCTACACCGGGGAGCTGTTTTTT.

The chain is built from TRBV5-4 and TRBJ1-3; D might be TRBD1 (5 bases). Trimming took 4 bases from V and 2 from J, leaving 16 bases between them. CDR3 length equals 16 residues. CDR1 and CDR2 from the germline V gene are SGHNT and YYREEE (reference sequence). Written as DNA, the CDR3 is TGTGCCAGCAGCCCCCACTCGGGGGGGGCTGGAAACACCATATATTTT. Its protein is CASSPHSGGAGNTIYF.

The V gene is TRBV7-2, the J gene TRBJ2-3; the D gene is possibly TRBD1 (6 bases). The CDR3 spans 14 residues. The V end was cut by 1 base, the J end by 1 base, with 6 bases between. CDR1 and CDR2 (germline): SGHTA, FQGNSA. The CDR3 region has the DNA TGTGCCAGCAGCTTAGACAGGGGCACAGATACGCAGTATTTT. Amino acids: CASSLDRGTDTQYF.

This clone was seen a handful of times. This sequence joins TRBV10-3 and TRBJ2-1; 8 nucleotides agree with TRBD2. This CDR3 comprises 17 residues. The V gene end was trimmed by 3 bases and the J gene end by 0 bases; junction bases not matched to a gene: 7. The V gene's germline CDR1 is ENHRY and CDR2 SYGVKD. Here the CDR3 DNA reads TGTGCCATCAGTGATACTAGCGGTTATAGCTCCTACAATGAGCAGTTCTTC. It translates to CAISDTSGYSSYNEQFF.

The CDR3 DNA reads as TGTGCCAGCAGTTACTCGGGACAGGGGGCAAACACTGAAGCTTTCTTT. This sequence encodes CASSYSGQGANTEAFF. The chain joins TRBV6-6 to TRBJ1-1, with 12 bases identical to TRBD1. V shed 0 bases and J 2 bases; nucleotides not matched to a gene: 1. There are 16 residues in the CDR3. Germline CDR1 MNHNY, CDR2 SVGAGI (reference sequence).